This T cell receptor (beta chain) comes out of a study of OX40 agonist ivuxolimab in advanced cancers. The germline gives CDR1 MGHDK, CDR2 SYGVNS. Trimming removed 4 bases at V and 5 bases at J, with 18 bases between. The CDR3 extends over 17 amino acids. TCRdb's copy holds only in-frame clones and misses some; the assay was immunoSEQ multiplex PCR. The profile shows 50,000 to 75,000 clones, about nine tenths of them singletons. The V gene is TRBV25-1, the J gene TRBJ2-6, with D possibly TRBD1 on 5 matching bases. The TCR was taken from an adult with an advanced solid tumor such as melanoma, head and neck, liver or kidney cancer. The sample in question was CD4+ or CD8+ T cells sorted from blood, obtained in a trial of the OX40 agonist ivuxolimab. The CDR3 sequence is CASSGSPGQSRANVLTF. CDR3 DNA sequence: TGTGCCAGCAGTGGTTCCCCTGGACAAAGTCGGGCCAACGTCCTGACTTTC.